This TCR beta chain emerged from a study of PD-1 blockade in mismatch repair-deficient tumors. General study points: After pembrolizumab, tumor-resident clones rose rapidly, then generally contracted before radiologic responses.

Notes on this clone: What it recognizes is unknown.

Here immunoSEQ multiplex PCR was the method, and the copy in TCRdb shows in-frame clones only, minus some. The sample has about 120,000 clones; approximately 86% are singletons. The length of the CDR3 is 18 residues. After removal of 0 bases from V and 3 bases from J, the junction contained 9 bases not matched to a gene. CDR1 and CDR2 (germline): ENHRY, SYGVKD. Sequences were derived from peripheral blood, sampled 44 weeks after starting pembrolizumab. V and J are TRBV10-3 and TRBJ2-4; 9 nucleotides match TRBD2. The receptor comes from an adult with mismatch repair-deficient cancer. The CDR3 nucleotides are TGTGCCATCAGTGAGTCAGAGCTAGCGGGAAGGGACAAAAACATTCAGTACTTC. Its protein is CAISESELAGRDKNIQYF.